The present T cell receptor beta chain was sequenced within a study of control samples from healthy donors and cancer patients. The CDR3 contains 15 residues. Germline CDR1 KGHSH, CDR2 LQKENI. Trimming took 4 bases from V and 8 from J; bases not matched to a gene: 6. Libraries were prepared by immunoSEQ multiplex PCR; TCRdb keeps only in-frame clonotypes and omits some of them. The sample holds some 51,000 clones, roughly 95% seen once. The TCR comes from a woman between 18 and 29 years old in good health. The chain joins TRBV18 to TRBJ1-6; 9 positions agree with TRBD1. Sample: blood. The CDR3 DNA follows: TGTGCCAGCTCACGGGGACAGGGCGTAGATTCACCCCTCCACTTT. This encodes CASSRGQGVDSPLHF.